One and the same sample provided the 22 T cell receptor beta chains below, sequenced in a study of PD-1 blockade in classical Hodgkin lymphoma. Following autologous stem cell transplantation, relapse occurred in every patient, and exposure to brentuximab vedotin varied. The table came from immunoSEQ multiplex PCR; TCRdb's copy has only in-frame clones and leaves some out. Here the sample spans under 95,000 clones, nearly 95% being singletons. Specimen: peripheral blood mononuclear cells (PBMCs), collected before the second cycle of nivolumab. The receptors come from a human donor with classical Hodgkin lymphoma.

This chain joins TRBV27 and TRBJ1-5; possibly TRBD1 for D (6 bases). Trimming left V 6 bases short and J 11 bases short, with 20 bases between. Germline V CDR1 and CDR2: MNHEY, SMNVEV (reference sequence). CDR3 length: 14 amino acids. CDR3 coding DNA: TGTGCCAGCAGCCCCTCACAGGTTGGGGACACCCAGCATTTT. Translated, it gives CASSPSQVGDTQHF.

The DNA of the CDR3 is TGTGCCAGCAGCCGCGTTAGCGGAGACTACGAGCAGTACTTC. Encoded protein: CASSRVSGDYEQYF. V usage is TRBV7-9 and J usage is TRBJ2-7; TRBD2 is a possible D gene (6 bases). Germline V gene sequence: CDR1 SEHNR, CDR2 FQNEAQ (reference sequence). V lost 5 bases to trimming and J lost 3 bases, with 14 bases between them. CDR3 length: 14 residues.

This clone was recorded only once. The chain joins TRBV5-1 to TRBJ1-1, with D perhaps TRBD1 (6 bases). CDR1 and CDR2 from the germline V gene are SGHRS and YFSETQ. The CDR3 contains 15 residues. V was clipped by 0 bases and J by 5 bases, with 14 bases between them. The CDR3 loop is CASSLELTGLTEAFF. CDR3 DNA: TGCGCCAGCAGCTTGGAACTCACAGGGTTGACTGAAGCTTTCTTT.

This sequence joins TRBV5-1 and TRBJ2-2; 13 bases align to TRBD2. CDR1 SGHRS and CDR2 YFSETQ come from the germline V gene. Unmatched junction bases numbered 5, after V lost 3 bases and J lost 0 bases. This CDR3 is 18 amino acids long. The CDR3 DNA is TGCGCCAGCAGCTACGGGACTAGCGGGAATTCGAACACCGGGGAGCTGTTTTTT. Protein product: CASSYGTSGNSNTGELFF.

The genes are TRBV7-9 and TRBJ1-2; no definite D call. The V gene lost 1 base and the J gene lost 3 bases, with 18 bases spanning the gap. Germline V lookup: CDR1 SEHNR, CDR2 FQNEAQ (reference sequence). CDR3 length: 17 residues. The CDR3 loop is CASSLGQGSRQDYGYTF. CDR3 nucleotides: TGTGCCAGCAGCTTAGGGCAAGGTAGCCGGCAGGACTATGGCTACACCTTC.

V is TRBV10-3 and J is TRBJ1-1; no definite D call. The CDR3 spans 15 residues. Trimming pared 11 bases from V and 0 bases from J, leaving 19 bases between. Germline-derived CDR1 and CDR2 are ENHRY and SYGVKD. CDR3 sequence: CAATRTAEMNTEAFF. The CDR3 DNA reads TGTGCCGCGACCCGGACGGCCGAGATGAACACTGAAGCTTTCTTT.

This chain uses TRBV28 with TRBJ2-7; TRBD1 agrees at 10 bases. CDR1 is MDHEN, CDR2 SYDVKM, per germline. This CDR3 is built from 15 residues. V trimming: 3 bases; J trimming: 5 bases; junction bases outside the gene matches: 7. The CDR3 DNA reads TGTGCCAGCAGTTTGACAGGGGGCGGATTGAACGAGCAGTACTTC. It yields the protein CASSLTGGGLNEQYF.

The chain is built from TRBV5-1 and TRBJ1-1; D is undetermined. CDR3 length: 13 amino acids. Trimming stripped 4 bases from V and 1 base from J, with 8 bases between. CDR1 is SGHRS, CDR2 YFSETQ, per germline. CDR3 coding DNA: TGCGCCAGCAGCCACTACGCGAACACTGAAGCTTTCTTT. Translation: CASSHYANTEAFF.

V is TRBV4-2 and J is TRBJ2-7; a weak D match, TRBD2 (6 bases). The V end was cut by 4 bases, the J end by 0 bases, with 19 bases between. This CDR3 has 17 residues. Per germline, CDR1 LGHNA and CDR2 YNFKEQ. In nucleotides, the CDR3 is TGTGCCAGCAGCCTCGGGGGACTTATCGGAAGCTCCTACGAGCAGTACTTC. The encoded protein is CASSLGGLIGSSYEQYF.

V is TRBV11-2 and J is TRBJ1-2; tentative D call: TRBD1 (6 bases). Germline-derived CDR1 and CDR2 are SGHAT and FQNNGV. The CDR3 extends over 15 amino acids. Trimming took off 5 bases at V and 6 bases at J, with 19 bases between the two ends. The CDR3 sequence is CASSVGALQGHGYTF. The CDR3 DNA follows: TGTGCCAGCAGCGTCGGTGCGCTACAGGGCCATGGCTACACCTTC.

The rearrangement links TRBV10-3 to TRBJ2-7; either TRBD1 or TRBD2 may supply D (5 bases each). The CDR3 consists of 12 residues. V was clipped by 9 bases and J by 1 base, with 10 bases between them. The germline V gene has CDR1 ENHRY and CDR2 SYGVKD. CDR3 loop: CAMGPGSYEQYF. The CDR3 DNA is TGTGCCATGGGACCTGGGTCCTACGAGCAGTACTTC.

This chain links TRBV20-1 with TRBJ1-1, with a weak D call TRBD1 (6 bases). Trimming pared 7 bases from V and 5 bases from J, leaving 8 bases between. There are 10 residues in the CDR3. The germline V gene encodes CDR1 DFQATT and CDR2 SNEGSKA (reference sequence). The CDR3 bases are TGCAGTGTGCAGGGGACTGAAGCTTTCTTT. Its protein product is CSVQGTEAFF.

The chain has TRBV7-8 and TRBJ2-7; 11 nucleotides agree with TRBD2. V lost 3 bases to trimming and J lost 2 bases; unmatched junction nucleotides: 3. This CDR3 comprises 15 residues. The germline V gene encodes CDR1 SGHVS and CDR2 FQNEAQ. CDR3 residues: CASSLGLAVAYEQYF. Written as DNA, the CDR3 is TGTGCCAGCAGCTTGGGACTAGCGGTCGCCTACGAGCAGTACTTC.

The chain is built from TRBV27 and TRBJ2-7, with D possibly matching TRBD1 (6 bases). V lost 0 bases to trimming and J lost 3 bases, with 9 bases between them. Germline V lookup: CDR1 MNHEY, CDR2 SMNVEV (reference sequence). The CDR3 length is 14 residues. The DNA for the CDR3 is TGTGCCAGCAGTTTATCGGGACAAGTCTACGAGCAGTACTTC. Translating it yields CASSLSGQVYEQYF.

CDR3 nucleotides: TGTGCCAGCAGTGCCCGGGGCCGGGGCACTGAAGCTTTCTTT. Amino acids: CASSARGRGTEAFF. V is TRBV27 and J is TRBJ1-1; D is perhaps TRBD1 (5 bases). Germline V lookup: CDR1 MNHEY, CDR2 SMNVEV (reference sequence). This CDR3 comprises 14 residues. V lost 5 bases to trimming and J lost 4 bases, with 14 bases between them.

This chain links TRBV5-1 with TRBJ2-1; 12 bases align to TRBD2. From germline, CDR1 is SGHRS and CDR2 YFSETQ. The CDR3 is made up of 16 amino acids. Trimming removed 2 bases from V and 5 bases from J; junction bases left unmatched: 5. This chain's CDR3 is CASSFTSGRIDNEQFF. The DNA for the CDR3 is TGCGCCAGCAGCTTTACTAGCGGGAGGATTGACAATGAGCAGTTCTTC.

To note about this clone: The same CDR3 is also encoded by other DNA sequences in this sample. The chain links TRBV5-1 to TRBJ2-5, with a tentative D call TRBD1 (7 bases). Germline CDR1 and CDR2: SGHRS and YFSETQ. The CDR3 spans 13 residues. V was clipped by 1 base and J by 5 bases, with 9 bases between them. The CDR3 region is CASSLSGGETQYF. In nucleotides, the CDR3 is TGCGCCAGCAGCTTGTCAGGGGGGGAGACCCAGTACTTC.

The chain uses TRBV2 and TRBJ2-7, with D possibly matching TRBD2 (6 bases). Trimming removed 6 bases at V and 1 base at J, with 13 bases between. Germline values: CDR1 SNHLY, CDR2 FYNNEI. The CDR3 length is 14 residues. DNA for the CDR3: TGTGCCAGCAGCAGGACTACCGGGTCCTACGAGCAGTACTTC. This codes for CASSRTTGSYEQYF.

The chain links TRBV6-1 to TRBJ1-6; 7 positions agree with TRBD1. Germline loops: CDR1 MNHNS, CDR2 SASEGT. Unmatched junction bases numbered 8, after V lost 7 bases and J lost 5 bases. The CDR3 length is 15 residues. CDR3 amino acids: CASMRQGGDNSPLHF. In DNA form, the CDR3 reads TGTGCCAGCATGAGACAGGGAGGAGATAATTCACCCCTCCACTTT.

V gene TRBV14 combines with J gene TRBJ2-5; possibly TRBD2 for D (5 bases). This CDR3 has 12 amino acids. CDR1 is SGHDN, CDR2 FVKESK, per germline. Deletions cut 3 bases from V and 7 bases from J, with 9 bases between. CDR3 sequence (DNA): TGTGCCAGCAGCCACGGTGGGAGGACCCAGTACTTC. Protein product: CASSHGGRTQYF. Complete variable domain (other parts from reference TRBV14 and TRBJ2-5): EAGVTQFPSHSVIEKGQTVTLRCDPISGHDNLYWYRRVMGKEIKFLLHFVKESKQDESGMPNNRFLAERTGGTYSTLKVQPAELEDSGVYFCASSHGGRTQYFGPGTRLLVL.

The chain combines TRBV12-5 with TRBJ2-2; no clear D gene. Looked up from germline, CDR1 is LGHNT and CDR2 is FRNRAP. This CDR3 region has 13 residues. V gave up 3 bases and J gave up 5 bases, with 7 bases separating them. CDR3 DNA sequence: TGTGCTAGTGGTTTCCAAGGGACCGGGGAGCTGTTTTTT. Residues: CASGFQGTGELFF.

The chain combines TRBV7-9 with TRBJ1-3; no definite D call. Trimming shortened V by 8 bases and J by 0 bases, and 11 bases separated the two germline ends. Germline V gene lookup returns CDR1 SEHNR and CDR2 FQNEAQ (reference sequence). The CDR3 totals 14 residues. CDR3 DNA sequence: TGTGCCAGCGGCACTTTCCTCTCTGGAAACACCATATATTTT. It is translated as CASGTFLSGNTIYF.